A single sample is the source of the 4 T cell receptor beta chains below, sequenced in a study of T cells in pancreatic ductal adenocarcinoma. The selected patients with pancreatic ductal adenocarcinoma had surgery but no neoadjuvant therapy. Some clones are missing from TCRdb's copy, which holds only in-frame ones; the method was immunoSEQ multiplex PCR. The data contain thousands of clones, approximately 70% of them singletons. Specimen: pancreatic tumor tissue. These receptors all come from a human donor with pancreatic ductal adenocarcinoma.

The chain recombines TRBV2 with TRBJ1-1, with D tentatively TRBD1 (6 bases). The CDR3 is made up of 14 amino acids. The ends were cut back, 5 bases at V and 5 bases at J, with 15 bases in the middle. Germline values: CDR1 SNHLY, CDR2 FYNNEI. This CDR3 reads CASSRGQRGTEAFF. DNA of the CDR3: TGTGCCAGCAGTCGTGGACAGCGGGGGACTGAAGCTTTCTTT.

The chain recombines TRBV28 with TRBJ2-7; the match to TRBD1 covers 7 bases. The CDR3 length is 15 residues. J was trimmed by 4 bases and V by 7 bases; bases with no gene match: 13. Per germline, CDR1 MDHEN and CDR2 SYDVKM. CDR3 nucleotides: TGTGCCAGCACCGTATTTCCGGGACAGCTTTACGAGCAGTACTTC. This translates into CASTVFPGQLYEQYF.

The V gene is TRBV28, the J gene TRBJ2-7, with 9 bases lining up with TRBD2. The CDR3 contains 16 residues. Germline lookup yields CDR1 MDHEN and CDR2 SYDVKM. V lost 4 bases and J lost 0; bases outside the gene matches: 7. The CDR3 region has the DNA TGTGCCAGCAGTTCCCCCCAGCGGGGGGCCTCCTACGAGCAGTACTTC. Translating gives CASSSPQRGASYEQYF.

The chain couples TRBV7-9 to TRBJ2-3, with 8 bases lining up with TRBD1. Trimming took 4 bases from V and 0 from J; bases not matched to a gene: 6. Per the germline V gene, CDR1 is SEHNR and CDR2 is FQNEAQ (reference sequence). There are 16 residues in the CDR3. The CDR3 sequence: CASSSNDRGSTDTQYF. The CDR3 DNA is TGTGCCAGCAGCTCAAATGACAGGGGTAGCACAGATACGCAGTATTTT.